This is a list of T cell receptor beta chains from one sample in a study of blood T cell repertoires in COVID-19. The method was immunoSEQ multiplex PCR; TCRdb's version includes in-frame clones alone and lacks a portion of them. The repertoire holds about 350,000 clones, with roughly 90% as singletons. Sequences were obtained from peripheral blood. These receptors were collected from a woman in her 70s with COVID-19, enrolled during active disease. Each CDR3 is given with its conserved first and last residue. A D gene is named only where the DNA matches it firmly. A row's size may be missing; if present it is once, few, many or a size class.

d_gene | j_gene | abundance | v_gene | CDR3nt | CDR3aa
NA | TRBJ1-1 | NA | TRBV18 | TGTGCCAGCTCACCCAAAAGAGAGAACACTGAAGCTTTCTTT | CASSPKRENTEAFF
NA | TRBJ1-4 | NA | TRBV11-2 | TGTGCCAGCAGCTTAGACGGCGGCAGGGCTGAAAAACTGTTTTTT | CASSLDGGRAEKLFF
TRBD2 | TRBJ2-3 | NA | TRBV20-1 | TGCAGTGCTAGTCATCCTTTAGCGGGGAGCACAGATACGCAGTATTTT | CSASHPLAGSTDTQYF
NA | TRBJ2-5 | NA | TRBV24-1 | TGTGCCACCAGTGACGCACAGGGTCCGGGAGAGACCCAGTACTTC | CATSDAQGPGETQYF
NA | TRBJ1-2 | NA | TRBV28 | TGTGCCAGCAGCCCAGTCTTTACCGGGACACGAAACTATGGCTACACCTTC | CASSPVFTGTRNYGYTF
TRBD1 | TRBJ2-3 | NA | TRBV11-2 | TGTGCCAGCAGCTCCGGACAGGGATACACAGATACGCAGTATTTT | CASSSGQGYTDTQYF
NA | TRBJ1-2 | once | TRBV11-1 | TGTGCCAGCAGCTTAACAGGGTCGAATGGCTACACCTTC | CASSLTGSNGYTF
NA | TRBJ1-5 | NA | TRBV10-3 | TGTGCCATCAGCGAAAGACAGTTATATAGCAATCAGCCCCAGCATTTT | CAISERQLYSNQPQHF
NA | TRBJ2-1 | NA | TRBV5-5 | TGTGCCAGCAGTCTTACACCGTTACCCTCCTACAATGAGCAGTTCTTC | CASSLTPLPSYNEQFF
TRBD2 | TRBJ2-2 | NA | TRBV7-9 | TGTGCCAGCAGCTTAGAATGGGGGGGATCGGAGCTGTTTTTT | CASSLEWGGSELFF
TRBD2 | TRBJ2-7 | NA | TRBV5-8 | TGTGCCAGCAGCTTGTTCACGGGGGGAGCCTACGAGCAGTACTTC | CASSLFTGGAYEQYF
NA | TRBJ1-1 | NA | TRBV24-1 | TGTGCCACCAGTGATTCCCGGAACAGGAACACTGAAGCTTTCTTT | CATSDSRNRNTEAFF
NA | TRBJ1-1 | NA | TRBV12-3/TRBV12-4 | TGTGCCAGCAGCGGGAGGGCGAACACTGAAGCTTTCTTT | CASSGRANTEAFF
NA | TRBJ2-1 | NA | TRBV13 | TGTGCCAGCAGCCAAGCTTACAATGAGCAGTTCTTC | CASSQAYNEQFF